This entry lists 21 T cell receptor beta chains sequenced from one sample in a study of blood T cells in healthy people across ages. PCR was performed a second time for about 6 to 12 cycles using a sample-barcoded 5' primer and a J-beta primer mix. TCRdb passed the 5' RACE reads through MiXCR, listing each CDR3 protein once. The sample consists of some 370,000 distinct CDR3 sequences, roughly half of them appearing once. Material: blood. The receptors stem from a man aged 60 to 75 in good health.

This sequence joins TRBV5-6 and TRBJ2-7; tentatively, D is TRBD2 (6 bases). The CDR3 contains 13 residues. The V gene lost 5 bases and the J gene lost 3 bases, with 12 bases spanning the gap. CDR1 and CDR2 (germline): SGHDT, YYEEEE. The CDR3 loop is CASRPGLGYEQYF. CDR3 bases: TGTGCCAGCAGACCGGGACTGGGCTACGAGCAGTACTTC.

The J gene is TRBJ1-2, the V gene TRBV6-2 or TRBV6-3; no clear D. This CDR3 has 14 residues. Germline V gene sequence: CDR1 MNHEY, CDR2 SVGEGT. The V and J ends lost 5 bases and 4 bases respectively, with 14 bases between them. Here the CDR3 DNA reads TGTGCCAGCAGTCTGGACGGGCGGGCCTATGGCTACACCTTC. Amino acid sequence: CASSLDGRAYGYTF.

This rearrangement joins TRBV18 to TRBJ2-5, with D maybe TRBD2 (5 bases). The CDR3 consists of 14 residues. V was pared by 3 bases and J by 1 base, with 9 bases between. Germline assignment: CDR1 KGHSH and CDR2 LQKENI. This CDR3 reads CASSPQRGQETQYF. As DNA, the CDR3 is TGTGCCAGCTCACCTCAACGGGGCCAAGAGACCCAGTACTTC.

The V and J genes are TRBV10-3 and TRBJ2-1; 7 bases are shared with TRBD2. CDR1 is ENHRY, CDR2 SYGVKD, per germline. The V and J ends lost 6 bases and 10 bases, in that order; junction bases with no gene match: 9. The CDR3 runs 13 residues. The CDR3 here is CAIRASGPLEQFF. The CDR3, as DNA: TGTGCCATCAGGGCTAGCGGCCCCCTGGAGCAGTTCTTC.

The CDR3 bases are TGTGCCAGCAGCTTGGACCGCCGGGCTAACTATGGCTACACCTTC. This translates into CASSLDRRANYGYTF. The rearrangement uses TRBV5-6 and TRBJ1-2; D gene unclear. The V end lost 0 bases, the J end lost 0 bases, and 9 bases lay between the germline ends. This CDR3 spans 15 amino acids. Germline CDR1 and CDR2: SGHDT and YYEEEE.

The genes are TRBV11-2 and TRBJ1-4; TRBD1 matches 9 bases. The CDR3 is 15 residues long. With 5 bases clipped from V and 5 bases from J, the junction kept 6 bases outside the gene matches. Germline V gene data show CDR1 as SGHAT and CDR2 as FQNNGV. The CDR3 DNA is TGTGCCAGCAGCCCGACAGGGGGGCCCAATGAAAAACTGTTTTTT. Translation: CASSPTGGPNEKLFF. The whole variable domain, remainder taken from reference TRBV11-2 and TRBJ1-4, is EAGVAQSPRYKIIEKRQSVAFWCNPISGHATLYWYQQILGQGPKLLIQFQNNGVVDDSQLPKDRFSAERLKGVDSTLKIQPAKLEDSAVYLCASSPTGGPNEKLFFGSGTQLSVL.

The chain uses TRBV27 and TRBJ1-2; D unresolved. This CDR3 spans 14 amino acids. V lost 3 bases to trimming and J lost 8 bases, with 16 bases between them. CDR1 and CDR2 (germline): MNHEY, SMNVEV (reference sequence). CDR3 loop: CASSFGGEYEGYTF. CDR3 nucleotide sequence: TGTGCCAGCAGTTTTGGCGGTGAATATGAAGGCTACACCTTC.

A few counts support this clonotype. The rearrangement uses TRBV20-1 and TRBJ1-1; possible D gene TRBD1, 6 bases. V dropped 3 bases and J dropped 3 bases, with 11 bases sitting between them. The germline V gene has CDR1 DFQATT and CDR2 SNEGSKA (reference sequence). The CDR3 contains 13 residues. The CDR3 protein is CSASNRVDTEAFF. CDR3 in DNA: TGCAGTGCTAGTAACAGGGTCGACACTGAAGCTTTCTTT.

The chain carries TRBV4-2 and TRBJ2-1, with TRBD2 identical over 7 bases. The CDR3 covers 16 residues. Trimming took 0 bases from V and 6 from J; bases not matched to a gene: 8. Germline CDR1 LGHNA, CDR2 YNFKEQ. CDR3 sequence: CASSQESARGGNEQFF. Written as DNA, the CDR3 is TGTGCCAGCAGCCAAGAATCCGCTCGCGGGGGCAATGAGCAGTTCTTC.

The chain carries TRBV12-3 or TRBV12-4 and TRBJ2-1; 11 nucleotides align to TRBD1. The trim removed 5 bases at V and 6 bases at J, leaving 9 bases unmatched. This CDR3 region has 16 residues. CDR3 in amino acids: CASSPTGTGGLNEQFF. In DNA, the CDR3 is TGTGCCAGCAGTCCGACCGGGACAGGGGGGCTCAATGAGCAGTTCTTC.

This chain links TRBV2 with TRBJ2-5; maybe TRBD1 (6 bases). V was clipped by 7 bases and J by 5 bases, with 20 bases between them. There are 15 residues in the CDR3. CDR1 and CDR2 (germline): SNHLY, FYNNEI. The CDR3 reads CASMLGPAQGETQYF. For the CDR3, the DNA is TGTGCCAGCATGCTAGGACCGGCGCAGGGGGAGACCCAGTACTTC. Full variable domain (remainder filled in from reference TRBV2 and TRBJ2-5): EPEVTQTPSHQVTQMGQEVILRCVPISNHLYFYWYRQILGQKVEFLVSFYNNEISEKSEIFDDQFSVERPDGSNFTLKIRSTKLEDSAMYFCASMLGPAQGETQYFGPGTRLLVL.

This clonotype turned up a few times. V is TRBV6-1 and J is TRBJ1-2; no clear D. CDR3 length equals 13 residues. Germline V gives CDR1 MNHNS, CDR2 SASEGT. Trimming pared 4 bases from V and 9 bases from J, leaving 15 bases between. This CDR3 is CASSAGSENSYTF. The CDR3 DNA follows: TGTGCCAGCAGTGCGGGGTCCGAAAACAGCTACACCTTC.

As DNA, the CDR3 is TGTGCCATCAGTGCCGGGACAGGGGGAGGACTAGCCAAAAACATTCAGTACTTC. Translating it yields CAISAGTGGGLAKNIQYF. J is TRBJ2-4 and V is TRBV10-3, with 11 bases matching TRBD1. J was trimmed by 0 bases and V by 4 bases; bases with no gene match: 8. Germline V gene data show CDR1 as ENHRY and CDR2 as SYGVKD. This CDR3 has 18 amino acids.

This CDR3 is CASSPAHNEQFF. For the CDR3, the DNA is TGTGCCAGCAGCCCGGCACACAATGAGCAGTTCTTC. The chain links TRBV11-2 to TRBJ2-1; no clear D. The CDR3 has 12 amino acids. Germline values: CDR1 SGHAT, CDR2 FQNNGV. With 5 bases removed from V and 5 bases from J, the gap between germline ends came to 7 bases.

This sequence joins TRBV20-1 and TRBJ1-6, with D unresolved. CDR1 and CDR2 (germline): DFQATT, SNEGSKA (reference sequence). This CDR3 has 11 amino acids. V was cut by 4 bases and J by 12 bases, with 10 bases left in between. The CDR3: CSATGQEPLHF. The CDR3 nucleotides are TGCAGTGCTACGGGCCAGGAACCCCTCCACTTT.

V gene TRBV20-1 combines with J gene TRBJ2-7; possibly TRBD1 or TRBD2 for D (6 bases each). Germline assignment: CDR1 DFQATT and CDR2 SNEGSKA (reference sequence). V lost 1 base to trimming and J lost 1 base, with 14 bases between them. The CDR3 has 15 residues. The CDR3: CSARGRDIRSYEQYF. CDR3 bases: TGCAGTGCTAGAGGGAGGGACATTCGGTCCTACGAGCAGTACTTC.

The rearrangement links TRBV25-1 to TRBJ2-3; perhaps D is TRBD1 or TRBD2 (5 bases each). V was clipped by 3 bases and J by 4 bases, with 17 bases between them. The CDR3 spans 16 residues. Germline CDR1 reads MGHDK; CDR2 reads SYGVNS. In DNA, the CDR3 is TGTGCCAGCAGTGATTGGCAGGGAGAAAGGTCAGATACGCAGTATTTT. This gives the protein CASSDWQGERSDTQYF.

This clonotype showed up many times. The CDR3, as DNA: TGTGCCACCAGTGACCCCTCAGGGGCCCGGAGAACTAACAATGAGCAGTTCTTC. Translating it yields CATSDPSGARRTNNEQFF. V is TRBV24-1 and J is TRBJ2-1; D might be TRBD1 (6 bases). This CDR3 contains 18 residues. V lost 4 bases, J lost 5 bases, and 23 bases lay in between. Germline values: CDR1 KGHDR, CDR2 SFDVKD.

This clonotype was seen at least ten times. V gene TRBV7-2 combines with J gene TRBJ2-3; TRBD1 matches at 9 bases. CDR1 SGHTA and CDR2 FQGNSA come from the germline V gene. The CDR3 contains 14 residues. V gave up 6 bases and J gave up 1 base; unmatched junction bases: 2. The CDR3 sequence is CASSRDRGTDTQYF. The CDR3 nucleotides read TGTGCCAGCAGTCGGGACAGGGGCACAGATACGCAGTATTTT.

This chain links TRBV6-1 with TRBJ2-3; D might be TRBD2 (6 bases). Trimming pared 11 bases from V and 2 bases from J, leaving 11 bases between. The CDR3 has 12 residues. Per germline, CDR1 MNHNS and CDR2 SASEGT. The chain's CDR3 is CAGGGNTDTQYF. The CDR3 nucleotides read TGTGCCGGAGGAGGGAACACAGATACGCAGTATTTT.

The chain employs TRBV3-1 and TRBJ2-1, with D maybe TRBD2 (6 bases). Trimming pared 4 bases from V and 8 bases from J, leaving 15 bases between. Per the germline V gene, CDR1 is LGHDT and CDR2 is YNNKEL (reference sequence). The CDR3 is 14 amino acids. CDR3 sequence reads: CASSLSGLGDEQFF. CDR3 DNA sequence: TGTGCCAGCAGCCTCAGCGGGTTGGGGGATGAGCAGTTCTTC.